This record covers a single T cell receptor beta chain. This specimen belongs to a study of Ad26.COV2.S vaccination and SARS-CoV-2 variants. Using immunoSEQ multiplex PCR, the repertoire was profiled, and TCRdb retains in-frame clones only, with some absent. Altogether about 320,000 clones are present, 85% being singletons, with the ten largest covering 2% to 2.5%. This CDR3 contains 16 residues. Trimming cost V 3 bases and J 0 bases; bases outside gene matches: 4. Per the germline V gene, CDR1 is SEHNR and CDR2 is FQNEAQ (reference sequence). As for treatment: some 20 received Ad26.COV2.S at low or high dose, single or two shots; roughly five received placebo; per-sample allocation not given. Sampling took place 63 days after the first vaccine or placebo injection.

The V call is TRBV7-9, the J call TRBJ2-2; 7 bases are a match to TRBD1. The sequencing here drew on peripheral blood, taken in a trial of Ad26.COV2.S vaccine versus placebo. The TCR was taken from a person aged 18-65 years who received the Ad26.COV2.S COVID-19 vaccine or a placebo. The CDR3 protein is CASSFRRGPNTGELFF. CDR3 in DNA: TGTGCCAGCAGCTTTAGAAGGGGGCCGAACACCGGGGAGCTGTTTTTT.